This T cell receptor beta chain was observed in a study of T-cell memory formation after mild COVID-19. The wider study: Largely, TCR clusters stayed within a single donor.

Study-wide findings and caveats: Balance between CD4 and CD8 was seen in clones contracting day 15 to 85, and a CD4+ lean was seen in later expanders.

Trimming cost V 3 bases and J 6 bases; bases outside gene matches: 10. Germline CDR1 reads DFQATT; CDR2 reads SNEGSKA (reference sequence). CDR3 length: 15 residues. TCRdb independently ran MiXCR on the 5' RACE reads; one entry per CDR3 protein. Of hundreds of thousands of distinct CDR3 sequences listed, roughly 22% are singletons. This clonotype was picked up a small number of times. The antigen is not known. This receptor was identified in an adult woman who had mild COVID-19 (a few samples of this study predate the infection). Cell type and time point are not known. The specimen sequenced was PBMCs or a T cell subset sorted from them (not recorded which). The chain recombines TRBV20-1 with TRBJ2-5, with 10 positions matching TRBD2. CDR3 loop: CSASISGGTQKTQYF. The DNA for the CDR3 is TGCAGTGCTAGTATTAGCGGGGGGACGCAGAAGACCCAGTACTTC.